The entry that follows covers one TCR beta chain sequence. Its target is unknown. This sample stems from a study of T-cell reconstitution after alpha-beta-depleted transplantation in children. Study-wide points: Counts and diversity of T cells one year after transplant came mostly from newly produced T cells. Diversity of TCRbeta at day 60 was high in some patients, arising from surviving recipient T cells and thymic progenitors. Reported findings indicate that, about two months after transplant, alpha-beta T cells came from several hundred expanded clones, which were derived from non-depleted graft cells.

As it was prepared, the TCRbeta library received unique molecular identifiers. TCRdb re-derived calls from the PCR reads in MiXCR, one entry per CDR3 protein. The sample yields 3,000 to 4,000 distinct CDR3 sequences, roughly an eighth seen once. Looked up from germline, CDR1 is SNHLY and CDR2 is FYNNEI. This CDR3 is 14 amino acids long. V was pared by 9 bases and J by 4 bases, with 10 bases of the junction left unmatched. This clonotype was obtained from a patient under 10 years old who had a stem cell transplant for inherited bone marrow failure, so the T cells may come from the graft donor. The chain is built from TRBV2 and TRBJ2-7; 9 nucleotides align to TRBD1. Sequencing used PBMCs, mostly from graft donor cells, obtained 360 days after TCRalphabeta/CD19-depleted stem cell transplant. The CDR3: CASGQDRGFYEQYF. The DNA for the CDR3 is TGTGCCAGTGGGCAGGACAGGGGATTTTACGAGCAGTACTTC.